The present T cell receptor beta chain was sequenced within a study of cytomegalovirus exposure and HLA in healthy donors. With respect to this clone: Its antigen is still unknown.

The study's findings and limits: A later analysis linked a missense variant in DCLRE1C to the trimming of TCR beta V and J genes. In a later analysis, a genetic analysis reported fewer productive-TCR N-insertions in an Asian-associated ancestry cluster than the cohort average. Prior analysis indicated that the majority of TCR beta V segments exhibited productivity approximately 87% or approximately 30% of the time.

This CDR3 contains 14 residues. V lost 5 bases to trimming and J lost 1 base, with 11 bases between them. The V gene's germline CDR1 is GTSNPN and CDR2 SVGIG (reference sequence). 60 Vbeta and 13 Jbeta primers were used in PCR. The assay was immunoSEQ multiplex PCR, and TCRdb's table has in-frame clones only and misses some. This repertoire includes around 33,000 clones. This TCR came from a man aged 40-49 years in good health and CMV-seronegative. The rearrangement links TRBV30 to TRBJ2-2, with D possibly TRBD2 on 5 matching bases. The specimen sequenced was PBMCs. The CDR3 nucleotides read TGTGCCTGGCGGGGTACCGGGAACACCGGGGAGCTGTTTTTT. It codes for CAWRGTGNTGELFF.